Shown below are 16 T cell receptor beta chains from a single sample sequenced in a study of T-cell memory formation after mild COVID-19. TCRdb re-called the 5' RACE reads through MiXCR, storing one row per CDR3 protein. The table lists 450,000 to 650,000 distinct CDR3 sequences, roughly 21% of them singletons. What was sequenced was PBMCs or a T cell subset sorted from them (not recorded which). Receptor source: an adult woman who had mild COVID-19 (a few samples of this study predate the infection). Cell type and time point are not known.

There are a few counts of this clonotype. This chain connects TRBV12-3 or TRBV12-4 to TRBJ2-1; D might be TRBD1 (5 bases). This CDR3 is built from 16 residues. Trimming cost V 5 bases and J 0 bases, with 14 bases left between them. The CDR3: CASSPGPSSSYNEQFF. DNA of the CDR3: TGTGCCAGCAGTCCAGGGCCGTCGAGCTCCTACAATGAGCAGTTCTTC.

The chain recombines TRBV11-3 with TRBJ2-3; perhaps TRBD2 as D (5 bases). Between the trimmed V and J ends, which lost 5 bases and 0 bases, there was a span of 15 bases. CDR1 SGHNT and CDR2 YENEEA come from the germline V gene. This CDR3 comprises 16 residues. CDR3 in DNA: TGTGCCAGCAGCCCGCGGGCGGGCGCTAGCACAGATACGCAGTATTTT. It is translated as CASSPRAGASTDTQYF.

The J gene is TRBJ1-1, the V gene TRBV29-1; D perhaps matches TRBD1 (5 bases). The germline V and J ends were trimmed by 6 bases and 2 bases, with 19 bases remaining between them. The CDR3 is made up of 15 amino acids. Germline V gene sequence: CDR1 SQVTM, CDR2 ANQGSEA. DNA of the CDR3: TGCAGCGTCCCACCGGGACTTCTTGGTAACACTGAAGCTTTCTTT. It codes for CSVPPGLLGNTEAFF.

This chain uses TRBV28 with TRBJ2-7; TRBD2 agrees at 10 bases. With V trimmed by 5 bases and J by 3 bases, 10 bases remained unmatched. The CDR3 sequence is 16 residues long. CDR1 MDHEN and CDR2 SYDVKM come from the germline V gene. CDR3 nucleotides: TGTGCCAGCAGTGGACTAGCGGAAACCACCAACTACGAGCAGTACTTC. Its protein is CASSGLAETTNYEQYF.

J is TRBJ1-3 and V is TRBV5-1; TRBD1 matches 9 bases. The germline V gene encodes CDR1 SGHRS and CDR2 YFSETQ. Trimming at V came to 2 bases and at J to 4 bases, leaving 10 bases not matched to a gene. The CDR3 contains 17 residues. The CDR3 DNA is TGCGCCAGCAGCTTTAATCCCGGGACAGGGTCAGGAAACACCATATATTTT. Translation gives CASSFNPGTGSGNTIYF.

Concerning this clonotype: At one end the junction does not follow the germline gene, possibly because of a read error. CDR3 bases: TGTGCCAGTAGTGTCGCTAGCACAGATACGAAGTATTTT. Amino acid sequence: CASSVASTDTKYF. This chain uses TRBV19 with TRBJ2-3; the D gene is possibly TRBD2 (5 bases). Germline loops: CDR1 LNHDA, CDR2 SQIVND (reference sequence). This CDR3 is built from 13 residues.

This rearrangement joins TRBV10-3 to TRBJ1-1, with D uncertain. Germline CDR1 ENHRY, CDR2 SYGVKD. The CDR3 loop spans 13 amino acids. Trimming cost V 3 bases and J 11 bases, with 16 bases left between them. The CDR3 loop is CAISESPTTEAFF. The CDR3 region has the DNA TGTGCCATCAGTGAATCTCCCACCACAGAGGCTTTCTTT.

In its sample, this clonotype was seen many times. The chain joins TRBV12-3 or TRBV12-4 to TRBJ1-1, with D hard to call. This CDR3 spans 14 amino acids. Deletions cut 6 bases from V and 2 bases from J, with 13 bases between. The CDR3 here is CASSYPPDNTEAFF. The CDR3 region has the DNA TGTGCCAGCAGCTATCCTCCCGACAACACTGAAGCTTTCTTT.

This clonotype has a handful of counts. The chain uses TRBV18 and TRBJ2-7, with D perhaps assigned TRBD1 or TRBD2 (5 bases each). Germline V gives CDR1 KGHSH, CDR2 LQKENI. The CDR3 runs to 15 residues. V lost 0 bases and J lost 2, with 11 bases in between. DNA for the CDR3: TGTGCCAGCTCACCACCGACATCGGGACCCTACGAGCAGTACTTC. Its protein product is CASSPPTSGPYEQYF. The full variable domain, rest sourced from reference TRBV18 and TRBJ2-7, is NAGVMQNPRHLVRRRGQEARLRCSPMKGHSHVYWYRQLPEEGLKFMVYLQKENIIDESGMPKERFSAEFPKEGPSILRIQQVVRGDSAAYFCASSPPTSGPYEQYFGPGTRLTVT.

The chain couples TRBV29-1 to TRBJ1-2; 7 bases match TRBD1. V trimming: 4 bases; J trimming: 4 bases; junction bases outside the gene matches: 3. From germline, CDR1 is SQVTM and CDR2 ANQGSEA. The CDR3 totals 12 residues. This chain's CDR3 is CSVARTGYGYTF. In nucleotides, the CDR3 is TGCAGCGTTGCCCGGACAGGCTATGGCTACACCTTC.

This clonotype was observed a few times. The chain is built from TRBV7-2 and TRBJ2-3, with D perhaps matching TRBD2 (6 bases). Per germline, CDR1 SGHTA and CDR2 FQGNSA. V shed 5 bases and J shed 7 bases, with 16 bases lying between them. The CDR3 loop spans 14 amino acids. The CDR3 sequence is CASSPGSIGNTQYF. In DNA, the CDR3 is TGTGCCAGCAGCCCCGGGAGTATCGGGAATACGCAGTATTTT.

The chain employs TRBV7-2 and TRBJ2-1, with TRBD2 matching over 7 bases. CDR3 length equals 15 residues. Germline lookup yields CDR1 SGHTA and CDR2 FQGNSA. V was clipped by 0 bases and J by 9 bases; unmatched bases: 8. The CDR3 is CASSLAGGGRVEQFF. The CDR3 nucleotides are TGTGCCAGCAGCTTAGCGGGAGGAGGGAGGGTTGAGCAGTTCTTC.

The chain is built from TRBV20-1 and TRBJ2-5; D could derive from TRBD1 or TRBD2 (5 bases each). Trimming removed 5 bases at V and 5 bases at J, with 18 bases between. CDR1 is DFQATT, CDR2 SNEGSKA, per germline (reference sequence). The CDR3 loop spans 14 amino acids. The CDR3 here is CSAWGPGTRETQYF. CDR3 nucleotide sequence: TGCAGTGCTTGGGGACCCGGGACCCGGGAGACCCAGTACTTC.

The rearrangement joins TRBV12-3 or TRBV12-4 to TRBJ1-2; D is undetermined. The V and J ends lost 3 bases and 3 bases respectively, with 8 bases between them. The CDR3 sequence is 13 residues long. Here the CDR3 DNA reads TGTGCCAGCAGTTTTAATCATGACTATGGCTACACCTTC. It encodes CASSFNHDYGYTF.

The rearrangement joins TRBV10-3 to TRBJ1-6; D perhaps matches TRBD1 (6 bases). The CDR3 is made up of 15 amino acids. V was trimmed by 6 bases and J by 8 bases, leaving 17 bases between them. Germline V gene sequence: CDR1 ENHRY, CDR2 SYGVKD. DNA for the CDR3: TGTGCCATCAGCCGCACCGGGGGCTTAGATTCACCCCTCCACTTT. Protein product: CAISRTGGLDSPLHF.

This clonotype was counted only a few times. The chain joins TRBV9 to TRBJ1-6, with 7 bases matching TRBD1. Germline trimming cut 3 bases from V and 7 bases from J; bases unmatched to any gene: 4. From germline, CDR1 is SGDLS and CDR2 YYNGEE. This CDR3 is built from 14 residues. The CDR3 reads CASSGQGGNSPLHF. CDR3 coding DNA: TGTGCCAGCAGCGGACAGGGCGGCAATTCACCCCTCCACTTT.